The rows below give T cell receptor beta chains drawn from one sample of a study of T-cell reconstitution after alpha-beta-depleted transplantation in children. TCRdb reprocessed the PCR reads via MiXCR and lists one record per CDR3 protein. The sample lists about 540,000 distinct CDR3 sequences; about 18% were seen once. The sample in question was PBMCs from the stem cell graft donor, obtained from the stem cell graft. The receptors stem from a human donor who donated a stem cell graft to a child with acute lymphoblastic leukemia. The CDR3 runs from the conserved cysteine through the conserved F or W. The D gene is left open where the match is weak. A clone size is listed for some rows: how often the clone was seen (once, few, many), or a class if it is expanded.

CDR3 protein | CDR3 DNA | V gene | clone size | J gene | D gene | CDR3 length
CSALGASGNTGELFF | TGCAGCGCCTTGGGGGCTAGCGGGAACACCGGGGAGCTGTTTTTT | TRBV29-1 | few | TRBJ2-2 | - | 15
CASRGGEREFLEQFF | TGTGCCAGCCGAGGTGGCGAGCGGGAGTTCTTGGAGCAGTTCTTC | TRBV6-1 | - | TRBJ2-1 | TRBD2 | 15
CASRFGYEQYF | TGCGCCAGCAGGTTCGGGTACGAGCAGTACTTC | TRBV5-1 | - | TRBJ2-7 | - | 11
CASSRSVGTAAAGELFF | TGTGCCAGCAGCAGAAGTGTGGGGACAGCGGCTGCCGGGGAGCTGTTTTTT | TRBV11-3 | - | TRBJ2-2 | TRBD1 | 17
CSALDSRYNSPLHF | TGCAGTGCACTAGACAGTAGATATAATTCACCCCTCCACTTT | TRBV20-1 | - | TRBJ1-6 | - | 14
CASSVSRAGAYEQYF | TGTGCCAGCAGCGTAAGCCGGGCTGGGGCCTACGAGCAGTACTTC | TRBV9 | many | TRBJ2-7 | - | 15
CASSVGRGPNYGYTF | TGTGCCAGCAGCGTAGGGAGGGGGCCGAACTATGGCTACACCTTC | TRBV9 | few | TRBJ1-2 | TRBD1 | 15
CATSDSSGGEQFF | TGTGCCACCAGTGATTCCTCTGGCGGGGAGCAGTTCTTC | TRBV24-1 | - | TRBJ2-1 | - | 13
CASRLDGRLAGVVYNEQFF | TGTGCCAGCAGGCTGGACGGGAGACTAGCGGGAGTAGTGTACAATGAGCAGTTCTTC | TRBV12-3/TRBV12-4 | - | TRBJ2-1 | TRBD2 | 19
CASSFGVAYEQYF | TGTGCCAGCAGCTTCGGGGTGGCCTACGAGCAGTACTTC | TRBV11-2 | few | TRBJ2-7 | - | 13
CASREGLDTQYF | TGTGCCAGCAGAGAGGGCCTAGATACGCAGTATTTT | TRBV2 | few | TRBJ2-3 | - | 12
CASSQVRYRGPSGETQYF | TGTGCCAGCAGCCAAGTAAGGTACAGGGGGCCATCCGGAGAGACCCAGTACTTC | TRBV14 | - | TRBJ2-5 | TRBD1 | 18
CASSVRPGAYEQYF | TGTGCCAGCAGTGTTAGACCAGGAGCCTACGAGCAGTACTTC | TRBV25-1 | - | TRBJ2-7 | - | 14
CSAPSPSRAFQETQYF | TGCAGTGCCCCAAGCCCCAGCAGGGCATTCCAAGAGACCCAGTACTTC | TRBV20-1 | few | TRBJ2-5 | - | 16
CASSSPGLAYEQYF | TGTGCCAGCAGTTCACCGGGACTAGCGTACGAGCAGTACTTC | TRBV12-3/TRBV12-4 | many | TRBJ2-7 | TRBD2 | 14
CSARGVGGNQPQHF | TGCAGTGCTAGAGGGGTCGGGGGCAATCAGCCCCAGCATTTT | TRBV20-1 | - | TRBJ1-5 | - | 14
CASSHTTENGNYGYTF | TGTGCCAGCAGCCACACGACAGAAAACGGGAACTATGGCTACACCTTC | TRBV6-5 | few | TRBJ1-2 | - | 16
CASSQPKQGISTDTQYF | TGTGCCAGCAGCCAACCGAAACAGGGGATCTCCACAGATACGCAGTATTTT | TRBV3-1 | few | TRBJ2-3 | TRBD1 | 17
CASSFQVGGELFF | TGTGCCAGCAGCTTTCAAGTGGGCGGGGAGCTGTTTTTT | TRBV7-9 | - | TRBJ2-2 | - | 13
CASSLWRDEQYF | TGTGCCAGCAGCCTCTGGAGGGACGAGCAGTACTTC | TRBV6-2/TRBV6-3 | once | TRBJ2-7 | - | 12
CSARQVGEQFF | TGCAGTGCTAGGCAGGTTGGCGAGCAGTTCTTC | TRBV20-1 | few | TRBJ2-1 | - | 11
CASSPELGMGETQYF | TGCGCCAGCAGCCCGGAGCTTGGGATGGGAGAGACCCAGTACTTC | TRBV5-1 | many | TRBJ2-5 | - | 15
CASSFSRGPLWTEAFF | TGTGCCAGCAGCTTTAGTAGGGGGCCCCTGTGGACTGAAGCTTTCTTT | TRBV11-2 | - | TRBJ1-1 | TRBD1 | 16
CASSLGLGGRSYNEQFF | TGCGCCAGCAGCTTGGGGTTGGGCGGCCGCTCCTACAATGAGCAGTTCTTC | TRBV5-1 | - | TRBJ2-1 | - | 17
CASSQERAGSYEQYF | TGTGCCAGCAGCCAAGAGCGGGCAGGCTCCTACGAGCAGTACTTC | TRBV4-2 | few | TRBJ2-7 | - | 15
CASSPISAPSTDTQYF | TGTGCCAGCAGTCCCATCTCCGCACCTAGCACAGATACGCAGTATTTT | TRBV12-3/TRBV12-4 | few | TRBJ2-3 | - | 16
CASRDRGNEKLFF | TGTGCCAGCAGGGACAGGGGGAATGAAAAACTGTTTTTT | TRBV6-1 | - | TRBJ1-4 | TRBD1 | 13
CSANLGGSGNEQFF | TGCAGTGCTAACCTCGGCGGGAGCGGGAATGAGCAGTTCTTC | TRBV20-1 | - | TRBJ2-1 | TRBD2 | 14
CSARDQGHGPQHF | TGCAGTGCTAGAGATCAGGGGCATGGGCCCCAGCATTTT | TRBV20-1 | few | TRBJ1-5 | - | 13
CASSLVPLPNTGELFF | TGTGCCAGCAGCTTAGTGCCCCTACCGAACACCGGGGAGCTGTTTTTT | TRBV11-2 | - | TRBJ2-2 | - | 16
CASSQTAPRSHPRNEQFF | TGCGCCAGCAGTCAAACCGCGCCCCGGTCCCACCCGCGCAATGAGCAGTTCTTC | TRBV23-1 | few | TRBJ2-1 | - | 18
CSARDRRTSNYEQYF | TGCAGTGCTAGAGATAGAAGGACTAGCAACTACGAGCAGTACTTC | TRBV20-1 | few | TRBJ2-7 | TRBD2 | 15
CASSLAPTNEKLFF | TGCGCCAGCAGCTTGGCGCCTACTAATGAAAAACTGTTTTTT | TRBV5-1 | few | TRBJ1-4 | - | 14
CASSLRWETQYF | TGTGCCAGCAGCTTACGGTGGGAGACCCAGTACTTC | TRBV7-2 | many | TRBJ2-5 | - | 12
CASSLPPGAEAFF | TGTGCCAGCAGCTTACCCCCGGGGGCTGAAGCTTTCTTT | TRBV11-2 | few | TRBJ1-1 | - | 13
CASSKQGGPYEQYF | TGTGCCAGCAGTAAACAGGGGGGACCCTACGAGCAGTACTTC | TRBV12-3/TRBV12-4 | few | TRBJ2-7 | TRBD1 | 14
CASRLAGAGNEQFF | TGCGCCAGCCGACTAGCGGGAGCTGGTAATGAGCAGTTCTTC | TRBV5-1 | - | TRBJ2-1 | TRBD2 | 14
CASTEAWGNPSNQPQHF | TGTGCCAGCACCGAAGCTTGGGGGAATCCTAGCAATCAGCCCCAGCATTTT | TRBV6-1 | few | TRBJ1-5 | - | 17
CSASGGYGYTF | TGCAGTGCTAGTGGAGGCTATGGCTACACCTTC | TRBV20-1 | few | TRBJ1-2 | - | 11
CASTSKEGFDTGELFF | TGTGCCAGCACCTCAAAAGAGGGTTTTGACACCGGGGAGCTGTTTTTT | TRBV6-5 | - | TRBJ2-2 | - | 16
CSARDGTSSDEQFF | TGCAGTGCTAGAGATGGGACTAGTTCCGATGAGCAGTTCTTC | TRBV20-1 | few | TRBJ2-1 | TRBD2 | 14
CASSKTGYSNQPQHF | TGCGCCAGCAGCAAGACAGGGTATAGCAATCAGCCCCAGCATTTT | TRBV5-1 | few | TRBJ1-5 | TRBD1 | 15
CASSLGDRGLSEAFF | TGTGCCAGCAGTCTAGGGGACAGGGGGCTCTCTGAAGCTTTCTTT | TRBV27 | - | TRBJ1-1 | TRBD1 | 15
CASSYRGRGETQYF | TGTGCCAGCAGTTACAGGGGGCGGGGGGAGACCCAGTACTTC | TRBV6-5 | few | TRBJ2-5 | - | 14
CASSQQGHYGYTF | TGCGCCAGCAGCCAACAGGGGCACTATGGCTACACCTTC | TRBV4-1 | few | TRBJ1-2 | - | 13
CASSHIGREQYF | TGCGCCAGCAGCCACATAGGGAGGGAGCAGTACTTC | TRBV4-1 | few | TRBJ2-7 | - | 12
CATSRVLEDEQFF | TGTGCCACCAGCAGAGTCCTAGAGGATGAGCAGTTCTTC | TRBV15 | - | TRBJ2-1 | - | 13